Listed below are T cell receptor beta chains from one sample, sequenced in a study of cytomegalovirus exposure and HLA in healthy donors. Clones were read by immunoSEQ multiplex PCR, and TCRdb kept only the in-frame ones, dropping some. The sample consists of about 150,000 clones, 82% of them appearing once. Source material: PBMCs. The receptors derive from a woman between 45 and 60 years old in good health and CMV-seropositive. Each CDR3 is given with its conserved first and last residue. The order of the fields is CDR3 length, J gene, V gene, D gene, CDR3 DNA, CDR3 protein. D genes are given only for firm matches.

CDR3 length: 14
J gene: TRBJ2-6
V gene: TRBV6-6
D gene: NA
CDR3 DNA: TGTGCCAGCAGCGACAGGCGTGGGGCCAACGTCCTGACTTTC
CDR3 protein: CASSDRRGANVLTF

CDR3 length: 13
J gene: TRBJ1-1
V gene: TRBV30
D gene: NA
CDR3 DNA: TGTGCCTGGACCCAGGACATGAACACTGAAGCTTTCTTT
CDR3 protein: CAWTQDMNTEAFF

CDR3 length: 15
J gene: TRBJ1-1
V gene: TRBV28
D gene: NA
CDR3 DNA: TGTGCCAGCCCCCCGTTCGGTGAGCCGAACACTGAAGCTTTCTTT
CDR3 protein: CASPPFGEPNTEAFF

CDR3 length: 17
J gene: TRBJ1-4
V gene: TRBV7-6
D gene: NA
CDR3 DNA: TGTGCCAGCAGCTTAGAGTTTGGGGGCCCAACTAATGAAAAACTGTTTTTT
CDR3 protein: CASSLEFGGPTNEKLFF

CDR3 length: 14
J gene: TRBJ2-3
V gene: TRBV7-2
D gene: NA
CDR3 DNA: TGTGCCAGCAGCCCCAGCCTCGCGGCAGATACGCAGTATTTT
CDR3 protein: CASSPSLAADTQYF

CDR3 length: 13
J gene: TRBJ1-5
V gene: TRBV6-9
D gene: NA
CDR3 DNA: TGTGCCAGCAGCGAATTCAGGGGACAGCCCCAGCATTTT
CDR3 protein: CASSEFRGQPQHF

CDR3 length: 14
J gene: TRBJ1-1
V gene: TRBV9
D gene: TRBD1
CDR3 DNA: TGTGCCAGCAGCGTAGAGGGGACAGGCCGAGGGGCTTTCTTT
CDR3 protein: CASSVEGTGRGAFF

CDR3 length: 18
J gene: TRBJ2-1
V gene: TRBV7-6
D gene: NA
CDR3 DNA: TGTGCCAGCAGCTTAGGGGACAAGGGAAAAACTTCCTACAATGAGCAGTTCTTC
CDR3 protein: CASSLGDKGKTSYNEQFF

CDR3 length: 18
J gene: TRBJ2-3
V gene: TRBV18
D gene: TRBD2
CDR3 DNA: TGTGCCAGCTCATCGCCGACTAGCGGGGGCCAAACCACAGATACGCAGTATTTT
CDR3 protein: CASSSPTSGGQTTDTQYF

CDR3 length: 14
J gene: TRBJ2-3
V gene: TRBV9
D gene: TRBD2
CDR3 DNA: TGTGCCAGCAGTAGCGGGGGATGGGCAGATACGCAGTATTTT
CDR3 protein: CASSSGGWADTQYF

CDR3 length: 16
J gene: TRBJ1-6
V gene: TRBV4-1
D gene: NA
CDR3 DNA: TGCGCCAGCAGCCACCTCCAGGGGTCCTTTAATTCACCCCTCCACTTT
CDR3 protein: CASSHLQGSFNSPLHF

CDR3 length: 18
J gene: TRBJ2-2
V gene: TRBV7-6
D gene: TRBD1
CDR3 DNA: TGTGCCAGCAGCTTAGGGGCAGGGGGCGGTGGCGGCACCGGGGAGCTGTTTTTT
CDR3 protein: CASSLGAGGGGGTGELFF

CDR3 length: 14
J gene: TRBJ1-2
V gene: TRBV14
D gene: NA
CDR3 DNA: TGTGCCAGCAGCCAAGAGTTGGGCACGATTGGCTACACCTTC
CDR3 protein: CASSQELGTIGYTF

CDR3 length: 15
J gene: TRBJ2-1
V gene: TRBV5-1
D gene: NA
CDR3 DNA: TGCGCCAGCAGCTTGGTGGGGAGCTCCTACAATGAGCAGTTCTTC
CDR3 protein: CASSLVGSSYNEQFF

CDR3 length: 16
J gene: TRBJ2-1
V gene: TRBV5-1
D gene: NA
CDR3 DNA: TGCGCCAGCAGCTTGGTCAGTATGAGGCAGAACAATGAGCAGTTCTTC
CDR3 protein: CASSLVSMRQNNEQFF

CDR3 length: 17
J gene: TRBJ1-2
V gene: TRBV5-6
D gene: TRBD1
CDR3 DNA: TGTGCCAGCAGCTTGTTTGGACAGGGTCATCTTAGCTATGGCTACACCTTC
CDR3 protein: CASSLFGQGHLSYGYTF